This TCR beta chain originates from a study of vaccination effects on CD4 cells after COVID-19. The culture ran for roughly 10 days before CD4+ T cells were isolated. TCRdb's table, derived via immunoSEQ multiplex PCR, lists solely in-frame clones and lacks some. The sample lists tens of thousands of clones, 70% to 80% occurring once. Worth noting for this clone: Its antigen is undetermined.

CDR3 size: 15 residues. CDR1 MDHEN and CDR2 SYDVKM come from the germline V gene. Trimming removed 2 bases from V and 7 bases from J, with 14 bases in between. The clonotype originates from a human donor who received a COVID-19 vaccine. The sample was CD4+ T cells from PBMCs cultured without peptide, taken before COVID-19 vaccination. This chain links TRBV28 with TRBJ2-2, with D perhaps assigned TRBD1 or TRBD2 (6 bases each). As DNA, the CDR3 is TGTGCCAGCAGTTTACCGGGGGCTAGATACGGGGAGCTGTTTTTT. Amino acids: CASSLPGARYGELFF.